These 24 T cell receptor beta chains came from one sample sequenced in a study of T cell repertoires in cytomegalovirus infection. TCRdb recomputed calls from the reads with MiXCR, one row per CDR3 protein. This sample has around 300,000 distinct CDR3 sequences, with around a quarter found just once. Their specific antigens are unknown. Sequencing was performed on cultured PBMCs, taken from culture after CMV antigen stimulation. Receptors originate from a human donor in good health (CMV status not recorded). Some clones in this sample may be carry-over from other donors' samples.

This chain links TRBV7-4 with TRBJ2-5; 11 bases are a match to TRBD1. The CDR3 is made up of 15 amino acids. V gave up 4 bases and J gave up 4 bases; unmatched junction bases: 5. In germline, CDR1 is SGHVT, CDR2 SQSDAQ. CDR3: CASSSPGTGGETQYF. CDR3 bases: TGTGCCAGCAGCTCCCCGGGGACAGGGGGAGAGACCCAGTACTTC.

This clonotype was seen ten or more times. A much more abundant neighbour one base away suggests this may be a read error. The rearrangement uses TRBV5-4 and TRBJ2-3; D unclear. The CDR3 length is 14 residues. Germline-derived CDR1 and CDR2 are SGHNT and YYREEE (reference sequence). The V gene lost 2 bases and the J gene lost 1 base, with 8 bases spanning the gap. The CDR3 nucleotides are TGTGCCAGCAGCTTAGCCCAGGGCACAGATACGCAGTATTTT. This translates into CASSLAQGTDTQYF.

This clonotype occurred a few times. The rearrangement uses TRBV29-1 and TRBJ1-2; the match to TRBD1 covers 9 bases. V lost 6 bases to trimming and J lost 6 bases; unmatched junction nucleotides: 2. The CDR3 totals 11 residues. From germline, CDR1 is SQVTM and CDR2 ANQGSEA. The CDR3 DNA reads as TGCAGCGTCCGGACAGGGGATGGCTACACCTTC. This translates into CSVRTGDGYTF.

J is TRBJ1-1 and V is TRBV6-8; possible D gene TRBD1, 5 bases. There are 14 residues in the CDR3. CDR1 and CDR2 from the germline V gene are MNHGY and SAAAGT. The V and J ends lost 2 bases and 3 bases respectively, with 10 bases between them. The CDR3 bases are TGTGCCAGCAGTTACCGGGGGACGGACACTGAAGCTTTCTTT. Translation: CASSYRGTDTEAFF.

This chain connects TRBV7-9 to TRBJ2-3, with D possibly being TRBD1 or TRBD2 (5 bases each). Per germline, CDR1 SEHNR and CDR2 FQNEAQ (reference sequence). V dropped 3 bases and J dropped 6 bases, with 10 bases sitting between them. The CDR3 extends over 13 amino acids. The CDR3 DNA is TGTGCCAGCAGCTTGAACGAGGGGGATACGCAGTATTTT. Its translation is CASSLNEGDTQYF.

The chain joins TRBV30 to TRBJ1-2; D not resolved. The CDR3 extends over 13 amino acids. The germline V gene encodes CDR1 GTSNPN and CDR2 SVGIG (reference sequence). Trimming removed 0 bases from V and 0 bases from J, with 5 bases in between. DNA for the CDR3: TGTGCCTGGAGTGTAGCCGCTAACTATGGCTACACCTTC. As protein: CAWSVAANYGYTF.

There are a few counts of this clonotype. The J gene is TRBJ2-2, the V gene TRBV25-1, with D perhaps TRBD2 (6 bases). CDR1 and CDR2 (germline): MGHDK, SYGVNS. Between the trimmed V and J ends, which lost 0 bases and 5 bases, there was a span of 13 bases. The length of the CDR3 is 16 residues. Here the CDR3 DNA reads TGTGCCAGCAGTGAATATTCCGGGAGTTGGACCGGGGAGCTGTTTTTT. It yields the protein CASSEYSGSWTGELFF. Full variable domain (outside the CDR3, taken from reference TRBV25-1 and TRBJ2-2): EADIYQTPRYLVIGTGKKITLECSQTMGHDKMYWYQQDPGMELHLIHYSYGVNSTEKGDLSSESTVSRIRTEHFPLTLESARPSHTSQYLCASSEYSGSWTGELFFGEGSRLTVL.

This clonotype was seen a few times. The chain is built from TRBV7-9 and TRBJ1-1; 10 nucleotides align to TRBD1. The length of the CDR3 is 15 residues. Germline CDR1 reads SEHNR; CDR2 reads FQNEAQ (reference sequence). V lost 5 bases to trimming and J lost 5 bases; unmatched junction nucleotides: 8. The CDR3 coding sequence is TGTGCCAGCAGCCCGCCGACAGGGGGCTGGACTGAAGCTTTCTTT. Protein sequence: CASSPPTGGWTEAFF.

CDR3 region: CATNANNSPLHF. The CDR3 region has the DNA TGTGCCACCAATGCTAATAATTCACCCCTCCACTTT. J is TRBJ1-6 and V is TRBV10-3; D gene ambiguous. Deletions cut 10 bases from V and 5 bases from J, with 9 bases between. Germline lookup yields CDR1 ENHRY and CDR2 SYGVKD. The CDR3 runs 12 residues.

The chain recombines TRBV30 with TRBJ2-3; D is unclear. Per the germline V gene, CDR1 is GTSNPN and CDR2 is SVGIG (reference sequence). The V gene lost 1 base and the J gene lost 4 bases, with 9 bases spanning the gap. The CDR3 spans 13 residues. CDR3 sequence reads: CAWSGGTADTQYF. The DNA for the CDR3 is TGTGCCTGGAGTGGGGGTACCGCAGATACGCAGTATTTT. Drawing the rest from reference TRBV30 and TRBJ2-3, the complete variable domain is SQTIHQWPATLVQPVGSPLSLECTVEGTSNPNLYWYRQAAGRGLQLLFYSVGIGQISSEVPQNLSASRPQDRQFILSSKKLLLSDSGFYLCAWSGGTADTQYFGPGTRLTVL.

This clonotype showed up many times. The V call is TRBV12-3 or TRBV12-4, the J call TRBJ2-3, with TRBD2 matching 9 bases. V shed 3 bases and J 0 bases; nucleotides not matched to a gene: 4. The CDR3 sequence is 16 residues long. This CDR3 reads CASSLTSGTSTDTQYF. In DNA, the CDR3 is TGTGCCAGCAGTTTGACTAGCGGAACTAGCACAGATACGCAGTATTTT.

This chain uses TRBV15 with TRBJ2-4; 8 positions match TRBD2. The CDR3 covers 15 residues. Germline V CDR1 and CDR2: LNHNV, YYDKDF (reference sequence). The V and J ends lost 5 bases and 7 bases, in that order; junction bases with no gene match: 10. The DNA for the CDR3 is TGTGCCACCAGCGCACAGCGGGAGCCCCAGAACATTCAGTACTTC. This sequence encodes CATSAQREPQNIQYF. The entire variable domain, with the rest obtained from reference TRBV15 and TRBJ2-4, is as follows: DAMVIQNPRYQVTQFGKPVTLSCSQTLNHNVMYWYQQKSSQAPKLLFHYYDKDFNNEADTPDNFQSRRPNTSFCFLDIRSPGLGDTAMYLCATSAQREPQNIQYFGAGTRLSVL.

The J gene is TRBJ1-4, the V gene TRBV11-2; 8 nucleotides match TRBD1. Germline assignment: CDR1 SGHAT and CDR2 FQNNGV. The length of the CDR3 is 17 residues. J gave up 10 bases and V 2 bases, and 15 bases lay outside the gene matches. CDR3: CASSLSWSYRGSGKLFF. DNA of the CDR3: TGTGCCAGCAGCTTATCTTGGTCGTACAGGGGGAGCGGAAAACTGTTTTTT.

The CDR3 loop reads CASRSDRGQSNQPQHF. The CDR3 DNA follows: TGTGCCAGCAGATCGGACAGGGGGCAGAGCAATCAGCCCCAGCATTTT. This sequence joins TRBV28 and TRBJ1-5; 11 positions agree with TRBD1. With 6 bases clipped from V and 1 base from J, the junction kept 5 bases outside the gene matches. The germline gives CDR1 MDHEN, CDR2 SYDVKM. The CDR3 runs to 16 residues.

This chain links TRBV27 with TRBJ2-5, with 8 positions matching TRBD1. Germline trimming cut 5 bases from V and 4 bases from J; bases unmatched to any gene: 6. CDR1 is MNHEY and CDR2 is SMNVEV in the germline V gene (reference sequence). This CDR3 has 14 amino acids. The CDR3 loop reads CASSPLTGAETQYF. CDR3 nucleotides: TGTGCCAGCAGTCCACTGACAGGGGCAGAGACCCAGTACTTC.

This clonotype was counted ten times or more. The J gene is TRBJ2-7, the V gene TRBV19; 10 bases fit TRBD1. Per the germline V gene, CDR1 is LNHDA and CDR2 is SQIVND (reference sequence). This CDR3 is 14 amino acids long. V lost 4 bases and J lost 0; bases outside the gene matches: 0. CDR3 in amino acids: CASSRTGGSYEQYF. The CDR3 region has the DNA TGTGCCAGTAGTAGGACAGGGGGCTCCTACGAGCAGTACTTC. Based on the CDR3 plus reference TRBV19 and TRBJ2-7, the full variable domain is DGGITQSPKYLFRKEGQNVTLSCEQNLNHDAMYWYRQDPGQGLRLIYYSQIVNDFQKGDIAEGYSVSREKKESFPLTVTSAQKNPTAFYLCASSRTGGSYEQYFGPGTRLTVT.

About this clonotype: One junction end disagrees with the germline gene, perhaps due to a read error. The genes are TRBV3-1 and TRBJ2-3; 10 bases agree with TRBD2. Germline V gene data show CDR1 as LGHDT and CDR2 as YNNKEL (reference sequence). This CDR3 is built from 16 residues. CDR3 nucleotide sequence: TGTGCCAGCTGCCAAGACTCCCTAGCGGGAGTAAATACGCAGTATTTT. It codes for CASCQDSLAGVNTQYF.

The chain uses TRBV24-1 and TRBJ1-5; 7 nucleotides line up with TRBD1. Germline values: CDR1 KGHDR, CDR2 SFDVKD. The trim removed 9 bases at V and 4 bases at J, leaving 11 bases unmatched. The CDR3 sequence is 15 residues long. CDR3 region: CATSDVGQRNQPQHF. CDR3 bases: TGTGCCACCTCTGATGTGGGACAGAGGAATCAGCCCCAGCATTTT.

This clonotype was seen more than once but under ten times. The chain joins TRBV28 to TRBJ2-1; no clear D. The CDR3 contains 14 residues. Germline-derived CDR1 and CDR2 are MDHEN and SYDVKM. Trimming removed 7 bases from V and 4 bases from J, with 14 bases in between. The CDR3 is CASTLLGLYNEQFF. The CDR3 nucleotides read TGTGCCAGCACCCTACTGGGCCTATACAATGAGCAGTTCTTC. Together with reference TRBV28 and TRBJ2-1, the CDR3 gives the full variable domain: DVKVTQSSRYLVKRTGEKVFLECVQDMDHENMFWYRQDPGLGLRLIYFSYDVKMKEKGDIPEGYSVSREKKERFSLILESASTNQTSMYLCASTLLGLYNEQFFGPGTRLTVL.

The gene calls are TRBV27 and TRBJ2-1; tentatively, D is TRBD2 (5 bases). CDR3 length equals 16 residues. Looked up from germline, CDR1 is MNHEY and CDR2 is SMNVEV (reference sequence). V lost 4 bases and J 0 bases, leaving 13 bases between the germline ends. The CDR3 region has the DNA TGTGCCAGCAGTTGGGATGGGAGAAGCTCCTACAATGAGCAGTTCTTC. As protein: CASSWDGRSSYNEQFF.

CDR3 in DNA: TGTGCCAGAATTCCAAGTTTCCGAGGCTACACCTTC. The encoded protein is CARIPSFRGYTF. The chain carries TRBV7-9 and TRBJ1-2; D not resolved. The CDR3 extends over 12 amino acids. V was cut by 9 bases and J by 8 bases, with 16 bases left in between. Germline-derived CDR1 and CDR2 are SEHNR and FQNEAQ (reference sequence).

In its sample, this clonotype was seen a few times. The chain employs TRBV6-1 and TRBJ2-1; 11 bases are shared with TRBD2. Trimming took 8 bases from V and 7 from J; bases not matched to a gene: 13. The CDR3 is 16 amino acids. CDR1 and CDR2 (germline): MNHNS, SASEGT. The CDR3 DNA follows: TGTGCCAGCTTACCGAATGATAGCGGGAGGGAAAATGAGCAGTTCTTC. The encoded protein is CASLPNDSGRENEQFF.

The CDR3 sequence is CASSQDPSSGNTIYF. The CDR3 bases are TGCGCCAGCAGCCAAGATCCCAGCTCTGGAAACACCATATATTTT. The chain combines TRBV4-3 with TRBJ1-3; D is unclear. Germline-derived CDR1 and CDR2 are LGHNA and YSLEER. The CDR3 totals 15 residues. Trimming took 0 bases from V and 0 from J, leaving 6 bases between them.

The genes are TRBV18 and TRBJ2-2, with D perhaps TRBD1 or TRBD2 (5 bases each). This CDR3 spans 16 amino acids. Germline V gene sequence: CDR1 KGHSH, CDR2 LQKENI. Between the trimmed V and J ends, which lost 1 base and 5 bases, there was a span of 14 bases. The CDR3 nucleotides are TGTGCCAGCTCACCACTTCAGAGGGGCGAGACCGGGGAGCTGTTTTTT. This sequence encodes CASSPLQRGETGELFF.